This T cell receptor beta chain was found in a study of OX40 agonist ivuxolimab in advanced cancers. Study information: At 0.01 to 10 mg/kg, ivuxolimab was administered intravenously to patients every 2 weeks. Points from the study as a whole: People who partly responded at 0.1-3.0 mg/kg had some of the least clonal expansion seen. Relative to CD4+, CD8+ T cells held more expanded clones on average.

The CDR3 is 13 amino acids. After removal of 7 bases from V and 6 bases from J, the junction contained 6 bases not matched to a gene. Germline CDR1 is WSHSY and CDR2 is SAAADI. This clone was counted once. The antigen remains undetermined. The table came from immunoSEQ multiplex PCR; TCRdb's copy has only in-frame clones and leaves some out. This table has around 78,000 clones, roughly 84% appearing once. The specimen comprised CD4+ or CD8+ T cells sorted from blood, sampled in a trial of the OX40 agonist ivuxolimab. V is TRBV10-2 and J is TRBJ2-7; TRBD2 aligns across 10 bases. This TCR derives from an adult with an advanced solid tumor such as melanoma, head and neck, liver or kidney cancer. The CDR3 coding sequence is TGCGCCAGCACGAGCGGGAGGGCCGCCGAGCAGTACTTC. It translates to CASTSGRAAEQYF.